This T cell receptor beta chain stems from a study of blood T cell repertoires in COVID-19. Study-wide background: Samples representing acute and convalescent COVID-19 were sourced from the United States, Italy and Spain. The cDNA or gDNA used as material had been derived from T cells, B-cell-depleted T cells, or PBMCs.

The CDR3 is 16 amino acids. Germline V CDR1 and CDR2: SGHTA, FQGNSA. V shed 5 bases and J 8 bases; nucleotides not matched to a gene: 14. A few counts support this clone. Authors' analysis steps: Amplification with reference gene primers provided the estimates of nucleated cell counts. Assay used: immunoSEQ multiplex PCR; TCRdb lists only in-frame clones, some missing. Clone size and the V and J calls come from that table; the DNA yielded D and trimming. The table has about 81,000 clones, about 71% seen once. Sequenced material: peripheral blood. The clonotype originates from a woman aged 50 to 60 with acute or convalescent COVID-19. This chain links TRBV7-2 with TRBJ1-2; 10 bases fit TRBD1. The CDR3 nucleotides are TGTGCCAGCAGCCCCCGATCCAGGGGACAGGGGACCGGCTACACCTTC. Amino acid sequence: CASSPRSRGQGTGYTF.